These 11 T cell receptor beta chains originate from one sample sequenced in a study of long-term antiretroviral therapy in people with HIV. The immunoSEQ assay was v3.0, run at survey level. The data were produced by immunoSEQ multiplex PCR, yet TCRdb's version contains in-frame clones alone and is incomplete. The sample lists more than 15,000 clones, 76% occurring once. The sample consisted of unsorted PBMCs, taken 0.5 years before starting antiretroviral therapy. All receptors derive from a man aged 18 to 30 with HIV.

V is TRBV11-3 and J is TRBJ1-6; a possible D gene is TRBD1 (5 bases). Looked up from germline, CDR1 is SGHNT and CDR2 is YENEEA. The CDR3 extends over 13 amino acids. The V end was cut by 5 bases, the J end by 6 bases, with 8 bases between. The DNA for the CDR3 is TGTGCCAGCAGCCTACAGGTTAATTCACCCCTCCACTTT. Translating it yields CASSLQVNSPLHF.

This clone showed up just once. CDR3 nucleotides: TGTGCCAGCAATTCCCCACTGCAGACAAGGGGGCAACCTCTTAGGAATGAGCAGTTCTTC. Translating gives CASNSPLQTRGQPLRNEQFF. The V and J genes are TRBV28 and TRBJ2-1; 7 nucleotides align to TRBD1. CDR3 length: 20 residues. Trimming cost V 7 bases and J 7 bases; bases outside gene matches: 28. Germline values: CDR1 MDHEN, CDR2 SYDVKM.

The chain uses TRBV2 and TRBJ1-2, with TRBD1 matching 7 bases. CDR1 and CDR2 (germline): SNHLY, FYNNEI. The CDR3 runs to 14 residues. Trimming removed 5 bases from V and 7 bases from J; junction bases left unmatched: 10. The CDR3 DNA reads as TGTGCCAGCAGTTTACAGGGGCCAGCTTCTGGCTACACCTTC. The encoded protein is CASSLQGPASGYTF.

The rearrangement links TRBV6-5 to TRBJ1-1, with 7 positions matching TRBD1. CDR3 length equals 14 residues. After removal of 5 bases from V and 0 bases from J, the junction contained 3 bases not matched to a gene. The germline V gene has CDR1 MNHEY and CDR2 SVGAGI. The CDR3 protein is CASSGQVLNTEAFF. CDR3 nucleotide sequence: TGTGCCAGCAGTGGACAGGTTTTGAACACTGAAGCTTTCTTT.

This CDR3 reads CASSPEEGARTEAFF. The CDR3 coding sequence is TGTGCCAGCAGCCCTGAAGAGGGGGCGCGGACTGAAGCTTTCTTT. V is TRBV5-8 and J is TRBJ1-1; 7 nucleotides match TRBD1. Unmatched junction bases numbered 11, after V lost 4 bases and J lost 5 bases. CDR1 SGHTS and CDR2 YDEGEE come from the germline V gene. This CDR3 region has 15 residues.

The genes are TRBV11-2 and TRBJ2-7; D is unclear. The CDR3 covers 10 residues. V was shortened by 8 bases and J by 2 bases, with 4 bases between the two germline ends. CDR1 is SGHAT and CDR2 is FQNNGV in the germline V gene. The CDR3 region is CASGTYEQYF. DNA of the CDR3: TGTGCCAGCGGGACCTACGAGCAGTACTTC.

The gene calls are TRBV25-1 and TRBJ1-1; 10 bases line up with TRBD1. The junction had 1 base not matched to a gene; V was cut back by 3 bases and J by 3 bases. Germline V lookup: CDR1 MGHDK, CDR2 SYGVNS. The CDR3 contains 14 residues. The CDR3 loop reads CASSETGGHTEAFF. DNA of the CDR3: TGTGCCAGCAGTGAGACAGGGGGCCACACTGAAGCTTTCTTT.

This clone was observed a few times. The gene calls are TRBV9 and TRBJ1-2; D remains unclear. Germline V lookup: CDR1 SGDLS, CDR2 YYNGEE. The CDR3 has 16 residues. Deletions cut 3 bases from V and 0 bases from J, with 15 bases between. CDR3 nucleotide sequence: TGTGCCAGCAGCGCTACTTATATCCGGTCTAACTATGGCTACACCTTC. Amino acid sequence: CASSATYIRSNYGYTF.

The genes are TRBV6-1 and TRBJ1-3, with D uncertain. The CDR3 is made up of 14 amino acids. The V gene lost 8 bases and the J gene lost 0 bases, with 11 bases spanning the gap. CDR1 is MNHNS and CDR2 is SASEGT in the germline V gene. The CDR3 DNA follows: TGTGCCAGCGAGGACCTGATCTCTGGAAACACCATATATTTT. Protein product: CASEDLISGNTIYF.

This clone was seen more than once but under ten times. The rearrangement links TRBV6-1 to TRBJ2-2; a weak D match, TRBD2 (5 bases). This CDR3 has 16 residues. Trimming removed 2 bases at V and 0 bases at J, with 10 bases between. The germline CDR1 and CDR2 sequences are MNHNS and SASEGT. In nucleotides, the CDR3 is TGTGCCAGCAGTGAAAGAGGAGGAGCGAACACCGGGGAGCTGTTTTTT. Its translation is CASSERGGANTGELFF.

The J gene is TRBJ1-1, the V gene TRBV27; 11 bases are shared with TRBD1. J was trimmed by 6 bases and V by 6 bases; bases with no gene match: 9. The CDR3 runs to 15 residues. In germline, CDR1 is MNHEY, CDR2 SMNVEV (reference sequence). CDR3 loop: CASRWTGGELAEAFF. CDR3 DNA: TGTGCCAGCAGGTGGACAGGGGGCGAATTGGCTGAAGCTTTCTTT.